This T cell receptor (beta chain) was profiled in a study of blood T cell repertoires in COVID-19. Using immunoSEQ multiplex PCR, the repertoire was profiled, and TCRdb retains in-frame clones only, with some absent. The sample lists fewer than 40,000 clones, around 80% seen once, with 33% in the top ten. Germline V gene sequence: CDR1 SGHNT, CDR2 YENEEA. V gave up 5 bases and J gave up 7 bases, with 18 bases separating them. The CDR3 is 14 amino acids. The sample taken for sequencing was peripheral blood. This receptor was identified in a man in his 60s with acute or convalescent COVID-19. This chain connects TRBV11-3 to TRBJ2-7; TRBD2 is a possible D gene (6 bases). The CDR3 reads CASSRLALTNEQYF. CDR3 bases: TGTGCCAGCAGCCGGCTAGCGCTCACCAATGAGCAGTACTTC.